This T cell receptor beta chain was captured by sequencing in a study of blood T cell repertoires in COVID-19. Across the whole study: COVID-19 samples from acute and convalescent phases originated in the United States, Italy and Spain. PBMCs, B-cell-depleted T cells, or T cells provided the cDNA or gDNA that made up the material.

There are 13 residues in the CDR3. Germline values: CDR1 SGHDT, CDR2 YYEEEE. V was shortened by 4 bases and J by 8 bases, with 15 bases between the two germline ends. Clones were read by immunoSEQ multiplex PCR, and TCRdb kept only the in-frame ones, dropping some. The table includes some 73,000 clones, approximately 77% detected once. This clonotype originated in a man between 65 and 85 years old with COVID-19, enrolled during active disease. The material sequenced was peripheral blood. The V call is TRBV5-6, the J call TRBJ1-2; tentatively, D is TRBD1 (6 bases). The CDR3 DNA follows: TGTGCCAGCAGCCCGGCAGGGGTGGAGGGCTACACCTTC. Amino acids: CASSPAGVEGYTF.